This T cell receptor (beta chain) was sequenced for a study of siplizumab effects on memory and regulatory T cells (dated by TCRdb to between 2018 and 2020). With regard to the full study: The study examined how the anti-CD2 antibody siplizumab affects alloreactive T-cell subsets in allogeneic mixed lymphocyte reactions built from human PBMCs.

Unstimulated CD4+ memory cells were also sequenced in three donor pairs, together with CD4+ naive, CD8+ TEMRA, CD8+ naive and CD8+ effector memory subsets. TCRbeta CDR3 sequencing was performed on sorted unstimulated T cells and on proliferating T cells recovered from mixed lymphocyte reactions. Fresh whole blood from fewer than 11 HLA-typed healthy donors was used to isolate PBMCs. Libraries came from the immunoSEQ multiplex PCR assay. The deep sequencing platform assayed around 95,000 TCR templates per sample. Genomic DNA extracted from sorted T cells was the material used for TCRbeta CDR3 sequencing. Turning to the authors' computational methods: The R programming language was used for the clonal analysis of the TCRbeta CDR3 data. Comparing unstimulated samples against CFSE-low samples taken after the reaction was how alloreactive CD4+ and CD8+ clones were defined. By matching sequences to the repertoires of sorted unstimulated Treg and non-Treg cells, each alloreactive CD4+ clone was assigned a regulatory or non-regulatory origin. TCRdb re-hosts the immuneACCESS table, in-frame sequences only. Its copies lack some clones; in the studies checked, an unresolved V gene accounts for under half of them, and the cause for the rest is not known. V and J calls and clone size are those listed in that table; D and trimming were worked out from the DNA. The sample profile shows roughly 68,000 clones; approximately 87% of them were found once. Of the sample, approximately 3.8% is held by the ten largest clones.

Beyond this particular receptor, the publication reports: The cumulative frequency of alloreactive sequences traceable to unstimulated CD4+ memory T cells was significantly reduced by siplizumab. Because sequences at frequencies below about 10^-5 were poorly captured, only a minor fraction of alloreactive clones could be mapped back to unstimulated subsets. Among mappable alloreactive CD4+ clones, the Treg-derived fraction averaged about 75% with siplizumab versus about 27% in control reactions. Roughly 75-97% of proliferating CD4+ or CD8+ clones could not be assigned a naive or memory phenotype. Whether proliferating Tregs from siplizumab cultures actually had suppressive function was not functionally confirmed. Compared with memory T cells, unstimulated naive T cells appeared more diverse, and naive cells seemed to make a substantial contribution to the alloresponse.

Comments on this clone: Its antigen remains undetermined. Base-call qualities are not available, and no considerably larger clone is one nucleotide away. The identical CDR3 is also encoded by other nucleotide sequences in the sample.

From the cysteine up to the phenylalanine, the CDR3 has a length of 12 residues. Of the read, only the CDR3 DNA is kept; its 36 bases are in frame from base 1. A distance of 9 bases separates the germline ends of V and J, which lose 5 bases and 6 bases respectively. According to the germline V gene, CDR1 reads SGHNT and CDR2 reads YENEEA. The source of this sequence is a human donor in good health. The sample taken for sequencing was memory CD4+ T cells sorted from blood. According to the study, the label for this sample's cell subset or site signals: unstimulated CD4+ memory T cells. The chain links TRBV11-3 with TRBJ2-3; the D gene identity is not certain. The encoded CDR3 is CASSLQGDTQYF. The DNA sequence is TGTGCCAGCAGCCTTCAAGGTGATACGCAGTATTTT.